This is a list of T cell receptor beta chains from one sample in a study of cytomegalovirus exposure and HLA in healthy donors. The table came from immunoSEQ multiplex PCR; TCRdb's copy has only in-frame clones and leaves some out. The sample lists roughly 100,000 clones, around four fifths seen once, with just over 2.5% in the top ten. Sample: PBMCs. The receptors shown here come from a man between 40 and 49 years old in good health and CMV-seronegative. The CDR3 runs from the conserved cysteine through the conserved F or W. The D gene is left open where the match is weak. Size values are once, few and many counts, or a class for expanded clones, and some rows have none.

clone_size	j_call	v_call	d_call	cdr3_nt	cdr3_aa
-	TRBJ2-7	TRBV19	-	TGTGCCAGTAGGATTCGGGACACAGAACAACATGCCTACTTC	CASRIRDTEQHAYF
-	TRBJ1-2	TRBV5-8	TRBD1	TGTGCGGCAGCTCATAGGGTCCTGGGACAGTATGGCTACACCTTC	CAAAHRVLGQYGYTF
-	TRBJ2-1	TRBV4-1	TRBD1	TGCGCCAGCAGCCAATCAGTGACAGGGGGCTTCGGGAATGAGCAGTTCTTC	CASSQSVTGGFGNEQFF
-	TRBJ1-1	TRBV5-1	TRBD1	TGCGCCAGCAGCTGGGGCACAGGGGAAACTGAAGCTTTCTTT	CASSWGTGETEAFF
-	TRBJ2-5	TRBV11-2	-	TGTGCCAGCAGCTTAGATCGGATGGCAGGCCTTCGGGAGACCCAGTACTTC	CASSLDRMAGLRETQYF
-	TRBJ2-7	TRBV5-1	TRBD1	TGCGCCAGCAGCTTGGGACAGGGGAACGAGCAGTACTTC	CASSLGQGNEQYF
-	TRBJ2-3	TRBV4-1	-	TGCGCCAGCAGCCAAGATCTTGGGACACCCCTTAGCACAGATACGCAGTATTTT	CASSQDLGTPLSTDTQYF
-	TRBJ1-6	TRBV6-1	-	TGTGCCAGCAGTGTACAACAGGGTCCGTCGGATTCACCCCTCCACTTT	CASSVQQGPSDSPLHF
once	TRBJ1-5	TRBV6-6	TRBD1	TGTGCCAGCAGTTACCCTGACAGGGATCAGCCCCAGCATTTT	CASSYPDRDQPQHF
-	TRBJ2-7	TRBV27	-	TGTGCCAGCAGCCCTGTCGGGGGCTCCTACGAGCAGTACTTC	CASSPVGGSYEQYF
once	TRBJ1-3	TRBV9	-	TGTGCCAGCAGCCCCCCGATAGCTGGAAACACCATATATTTT	CASSPPIAGNTIYF
-	TRBJ2-7	TRBV10-3	TRBD2	TGTGCCATCAGTGACACTAGCGGGGGCTACGAGCAGTACTTC	CAISDTSGGYEQYF
-	TRBJ2-5	TRBV19	-	TGTGCCAGTAGTATAGCTGAGACCCAGTACTTC	CASSIAETQYF
-	TRBJ2-5	TRBV7-6	-	TGTGCCAGCAGCTGGGGACTTGAAGAGACCCAGTACTTC	CASSWGLEETQYF
few	TRBJ2-7	TRBV28	TRBD2	TGTGCCAGCAGTTTGGGGGGGTCACGAACCTACGAGCAGTACTTC	CASSLGGSRTYEQYF
-	TRBJ2-2	TRBV6-6	TRBD1	TGTGCCAGCACCCCGGACAGGATCACCGGGGAGCTGTTTTTT	CASTPDRITGELFF
-	TRBJ1-1	TRBV6-1	TRBD1	TGTGCCGCCAAGACAGGGGGCATGAACACTGAAGCTTTCTTT	CAAKTGGMNTEAFF
-	TRBJ1-4	TRBV25-1	TRBD1	TGTGCCAGCAGCTTGGGGACAGGCGGCGAAAAACTGTTTTTT	CASSLGTGGEKLFF
-	TRBJ1-5	TRBV5-1	TRBD1	TGCGCCAGCAGCCTTGGACAGGGAGGTCAGCCCCAGCATTTT	CASSLGQGGQPQHF
-	TRBJ2-5	TRBV2	TRBD2	TGTGCCAGCCAGCCTAGCGGGCGATACCAAGAGACCCAGTACTTC	CASQPSGRYQETQYF
-	TRBJ2-5	TRBV19	-	TGTGCCAGTAGTATAGGCGGGGGGACAGGGAAGGGGACCCAGTACTTC	CASSIGGGTGKGTQYF
-	TRBJ1-5	TRBV4-1	-	TGCGCCAGCAGCCAAGACCCCGGAGATGCGGGGGGGAGTCAGCCCCAGCATTTT	CASSQDPGDAGGSQPQHF
-	TRBJ2-3	TRBV4-1	TRBD1	TGCGCCAGCAGCCAGCCTGGGACAGTAGATACGCAGTATTTT	CASSQPGTVDTQYF
-	TRBJ2-1	TRBV5-1	TRBD2	TGCGCCAGCAGCCGCACCTGGACTAGCGGTTACAATGAGCAGTTCTTC	CASSRTWTSGYNEQFF
few	TRBJ1-4	TRBV14	TRBD1	TGTGCCAGCAGCCCACGACAGGGTGCAAAGGAAAAACTGTTTTTT	CASSPRQGAKEKLFF
-	TRBJ2-7	TRBV7-9	-	TGTGCCAGCAGCTCCGGACAGAAGTCCTACGAGCAGTACTTC	CASSSGQKSYEQYF
few	TRBJ2-1	TRBV25-1	-	TGTGCCAGCAGGGTGGGAGGAGTCAATGAGCAGTTCTTC	CASRVGGVNEQFF
once	TRBJ1-6	TRBV9	-	TGTGCCAGCAGCCATCAGGTGAGCGGCGATTCACCCCTCCACTTT	CASSHQVSGDSPLHF
once	TRBJ2-7	TRBV29-1	TRBD1	TGCAGCGTTGAACGGCAGGGGGTGAGCGAGCAGTACTTC	CSVERQGVSEQYF
-	TRBJ2-3	TRBV9	TRBD1	TGTGCCAGCAGCGTAGCCCCGGGACAGGGGGTCACAGATACGCAGTATTTT	CASSVAPGQGVTDTQYF
-	TRBJ1-1	TRBV7-9	-	TGTGCCAGCAGCTCAGGATCCAGGCACTCTGAAGCTTTCTTT	CASSSGSRHSEAFF
-	TRBJ1-3	TRBV11-2	-	TGTGCCAGCAGCCAAGGGGCGGGGGCCTCTGGAAACACCATATATTTT	CASSQGAGASGNTIYF
-	TRBJ2-6	TRBV7-9	TRBD1	TGTGCCAGCAGCTTACTTGCCGGGACAGCCGGCTCTGGGGCCAACGTCCTGACTTTC	CASSLLAGTAGSGANVLTF
-	TRBJ2-7	TRBV7-2	TRBD2	TGTGCCAGCAGCACTGGGACTAGCTGGGATCCCTACGAGCAGTACTTC	CASSTGTSWDPYEQYF
-	TRBJ1-1	TRBV19	TRBD1	TGTGCCAGTAGTCCGCCCCTGGGACAGCCCCGAAGCACTGAAGCTTTCTTT	CASSPPLGQPRSTEAFF
-	TRBJ1-1	TRBV7-9	-	TGTTCCAGCAGCTCCGCCGGGGGCACTGAAGCTTTCTTT	CSSSSAGGTEAFF